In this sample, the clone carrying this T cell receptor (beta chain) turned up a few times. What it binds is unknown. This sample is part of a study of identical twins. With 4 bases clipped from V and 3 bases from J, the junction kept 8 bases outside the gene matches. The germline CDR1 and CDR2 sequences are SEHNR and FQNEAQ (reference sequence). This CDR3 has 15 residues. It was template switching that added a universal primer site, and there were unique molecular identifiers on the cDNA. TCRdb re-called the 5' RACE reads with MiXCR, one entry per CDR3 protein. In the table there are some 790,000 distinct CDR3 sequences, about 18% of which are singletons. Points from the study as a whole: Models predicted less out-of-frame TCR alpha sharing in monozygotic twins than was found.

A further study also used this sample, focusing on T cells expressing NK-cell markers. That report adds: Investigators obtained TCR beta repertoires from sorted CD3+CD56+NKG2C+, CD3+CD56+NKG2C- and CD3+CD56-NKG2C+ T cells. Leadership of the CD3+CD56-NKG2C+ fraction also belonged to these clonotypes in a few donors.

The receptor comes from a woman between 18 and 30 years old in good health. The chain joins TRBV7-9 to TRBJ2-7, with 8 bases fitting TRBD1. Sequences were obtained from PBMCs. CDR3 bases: TGTGCCAGCAGCTCCTCACGGACAGGGATCTACGAGCAGTACTTC. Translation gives CASSSSRTGIYEQYF.